Below, 18 T cell receptor beta chains from the same sample are listed, as sequenced in a study of patients and donors after allogeneic stem cell transplantation. TCRdb independently ran MiXCR on the RT-PCR reads; one entry per CDR3 protein. The sample gives about a million distinct CDR3 sequences, under 20% of which show up once; about 6% is in the top ten. Sequencing was carried out using blood, either unsorted or a sorted T cell fraction (not recorded which). These receptors were taken from a human donor who was either an allogeneic HSCT recipient or a stem cell or donor lymphocyte infusion donor (not recorded which). It is not recorded whose cells these are; they may come from a transplant donor.

This clonotype was detected many times. The CDR3 loop is CASAREETDTQYF. The CDR3 nucleotides are TGCGCCAGCGCCAGGGAAGAGACAGATACGCAGTATTTT. The V call is TRBV5-1, the J call TRBJ2-3; weak D call: TRBD1 (5 bases). The V gene's germline CDR1 is SGHRS and CDR2 YFSETQ. The CDR3 has 13 residues. The V end was cut by 7 bases, the J end by 3 bases, with 12 bases between.

V is TRBV5-1 and J is TRBJ1-6; D remains ambiguous. This CDR3 region has 15 residues. With 3 bases removed from V and 5 bases from J, the gap between germline ends came to 12 bases. Germline lookup yields CDR1 SGHRS and CDR2 YFSETQ. The DNA for the CDR3 is TGCGCCAGCAGCTCCGTACATGGCGATAATTCACCCCTCCACTTT. Translated, it gives CASSSVHGDNSPLHF.

The chain couples TRBV27 to TRBJ2-5, with 7 nucleotides matching TRBD1. The V and J ends lost 8 bases and 5 bases, in that order; junction bases with no gene match: 8. Germline V gives CDR1 MNHEY, CDR2 SMNVEV (reference sequence). CDR3 length: 13 residues. The CDR3 coding sequence is TGTGCCAGCGCACGACAGGGACGGGAGACCCAGTACTTC. It yields the protein CASARQGRETQYF.

Many counts were recorded for this clonotype. The chain combines TRBV20-1 with TRBJ1-5; D gene uncertain. Looked up from germline, CDR1 is DFQATT and CDR2 is SNEGSKA (reference sequence). Trimming took off 4 bases at V and 0 bases at J, with 7 bases between the two ends. The length of the CDR3 is 13 residues. Here the CDR3 reads CSAIPDSNQPQHF. CDR3 coding DNA: TGCAGTGCTATTCCGGATAGCAATCAGCCCCAGCATTTT.

The genes are TRBV5-1 and TRBJ2-3; weak D call: TRBD1 (5 bases). The CDR3 consists of 13 residues. Germline CDR1 SGHRS, CDR2 YFSETQ. Trimming removed 3 bases at V and 4 bases at J, with 9 bases between. Here the CDR3 DNA reads TGCGCCAGCAGCTCTCTAGGGGCAGATACGCAGTATTTT. It translates to CASSSLGADTQYF.

There are a few counts of this clonotype. The chain employs TRBV15 and TRBJ2-1; 10 bases are shared with TRBD2. The CDR3 is 15 amino acids. Germline trimming cut 6 bases from V and 4 bases from J; bases unmatched to any gene: 6. CDR1 is LNHNV, CDR2 YYDKDF, per germline (reference sequence). In nucleotides, the CDR3 is TGTGCCACCAGAGCTGCACTAGCGGGATACAATGAGCAGTTCTTC. The encoded protein is CATRAALAGYNEQFF.

This clonotype was detected only a few times. The chain is built from TRBV19 and TRBJ2-7; the D is unclear. In germline, CDR1 is LNHDA, CDR2 SQIVND (reference sequence). V was clipped by 4 bases and J by 2 bases, with 15 bases between them. The CDR3 is 15 residues long. The CDR3 nucleotides are TGTGCCAGTAGTAATAGTGAGGTGGGGACCTACGAGCAGTACTTC. Translated: CASSNSEVGTYEQYF.

This clonotype appeared many times. This chain uses TRBV5-1 with TRBJ1-3, with 8 bases aligning to TRBD1. Trimming cost V 5 bases and J 4 bases; bases outside gene matches: 5. There are 14 residues in the CDR3. CDR1 is SGHRS, CDR2 YFSETQ, per germline. CDR3 amino acids: CASRKTGAGNTIYF. The DNA of the CDR3 is TGCGCCAGCAGAAAGACAGGGGCCGGAAACACCATATATTTT.

This clonotype was seen a few times. This chain links TRBV6-1 with TRBJ2-7, with 10 nucleotides matching TRBD2. The CDR3 has 15 amino acids. V lost 4 bases and J lost 0; bases outside the gene matches: 3. CDR1 is MNHNS, CDR2 SASEGT, per germline. The CDR3: CASSVIAGGSYEQYF. The CDR3 coding sequence is TGTGCCAGCAGTGTAATAGCGGGAGGCTCCTACGAGCAGTACTTC.

This chain connects TRBV7-9 to TRBJ2-7; no definite D call. Trimming removed 2 bases from V and 2 bases from J, with 7 bases in between. Germline V CDR1 and CDR2: SEHNR, FQNEAQ (reference sequence). CDR3 length: 13 amino acids. CDR3 sequence (DNA): TGTGCCAGCAGCTTAAACCCTACCTACGAGCAGTACTTC. Its protein is CASSLNPTYEQYF.

This chain joins TRBV12-3 or TRBV12-4 and TRBJ2-2, with a possible D match to TRBD1 (5 bases). Trimming removed 4 bases at V and 3 bases at J, with 9 bases between. CDR3 length: 14 residues. The CDR3 is CASSYSRDTGELFF. The CDR3 bases are TGTGCCAGCAGTTACTCCAGGGACACCGGGGAGCTGTTTTTT.

This clonotype has a handful of counts. The J gene is TRBJ2-6, the V gene TRBV10-3, with D perhaps TRBD1 (6 bases). CDR3 size: 17 residues. CDR1 is ENHRY and CDR2 is SYGVKD in the germline V gene. Trimming took 4 bases from V and 4 from J, leaving 17 bases between them. CDR3 in DNA: TGTGCCATCAGTGCACAGGGATCTGGCAAAGGGGCCAACGTCCTGACTTTC. Residues: CAISAQGSGKGANVLTF.

This clonotype was observed a few times. The chain carries TRBV27 and TRBJ2-1; D is perhaps TRBD2 (5 bases). CDR3 size: 14 residues. V gave up 0 bases and J gave up 11 bases, with 14 bases separating them. Germline V gene sequence: CDR1 MNHEY, CDR2 SMNVEV (reference sequence). As DNA, the CDR3 is TGTGCCAGCAGTTTATCGGAGCCAGACGGGAAGCAGTTCTTC. Translated, it gives CASSLSEPDGKQFF.

This chain uses TRBV5-6 with TRBJ1-1, with 7 bases lining up with TRBD1. This CDR3 comprises 17 residues. CDR1 is SGHDT and CDR2 is YYEEEE in the germline V gene. The junction had 12 bases not matched to a gene; V was cut back by 4 bases and J by 0 bases. The CDR3 DNA sequence: TGTGCCAGCAGCGGGTTGGAGGGGGCTTCGATGAACACTGAAGCTTTCTTT. Translating it yields CASSGLEGASMNTEAFF.

CDR3 sequence reads: CASSRHSYEQYF. Here the CDR3 DNA reads TGTGCCAGCAGTCGGCATTCCTACGAGCAGTACTTC. The chain couples TRBV25-1 to TRBJ2-7; D uncertain. Germline loops: CDR1 MGHDK, CDR2 SYGVNS. V lost 5 bases to trimming and J lost 1 base, with 6 bases between them. The CDR3 runs to 12 residues.

The chain carries TRBV5-1 and TRBJ2-7; D is perhaps TRBD2 (5 bases). The CDR3 has 14 amino acids. In germline, CDR1 is SGHRS, CDR2 YFSETQ. Between the trimmed V and J ends, which lost 0 bases and 4 bases, there was a span of 11 bases. In DNA, the CDR3 is TGCGCCAGCAGCTTGGCTGAACTAGTATACGAGCAGTACTTC. This encodes CASSLAELVYEQYF.

The gene calls are TRBV30 and TRBJ1-5; D gene ambiguous. Looked up from germline, CDR1 is GTSNPN and CDR2 is SVGIG (reference sequence). The germline V and J ends were trimmed by 1 base and 1 base, with 11 bases remaining between them. CDR3 size: 15 residues. The CDR3 DNA is TGTGCCTGGAGTGAGACACGACGGAGCAATCAGCCCCAGCATTTT. Translation: CAWSETRRSNQPQHF.

V usage is TRBV18 and J usage is TRBJ2-1; 10 nucleotides match TRBD2. This CDR3 has 15 residues. The junction had 10 bases not matched to a gene; V was cut back by 5 bases and J by 9 bases. CDR1 KGHSH and CDR2 LQKENI come from the germline V gene. CDR3 sequence (DNA): TGTGCCAGCTCATTCTGGTTAGCGGGAGGTATTGAGCAGTTCTTC. Its translation is CASSFWLAGGIEQFF.